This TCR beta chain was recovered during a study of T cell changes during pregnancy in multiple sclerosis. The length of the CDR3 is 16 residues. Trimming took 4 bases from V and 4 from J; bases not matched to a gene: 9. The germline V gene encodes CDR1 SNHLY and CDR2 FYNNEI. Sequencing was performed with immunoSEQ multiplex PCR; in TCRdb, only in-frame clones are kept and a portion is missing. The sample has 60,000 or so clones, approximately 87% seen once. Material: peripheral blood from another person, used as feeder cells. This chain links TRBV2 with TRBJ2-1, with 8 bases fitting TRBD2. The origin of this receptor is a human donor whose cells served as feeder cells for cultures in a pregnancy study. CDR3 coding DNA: TGTGCCAGCAGTGGGCAAAGCGGGACTAGGTACAATGAGCAGTTCTTC. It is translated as CASSGQSGTRYNEQFF.